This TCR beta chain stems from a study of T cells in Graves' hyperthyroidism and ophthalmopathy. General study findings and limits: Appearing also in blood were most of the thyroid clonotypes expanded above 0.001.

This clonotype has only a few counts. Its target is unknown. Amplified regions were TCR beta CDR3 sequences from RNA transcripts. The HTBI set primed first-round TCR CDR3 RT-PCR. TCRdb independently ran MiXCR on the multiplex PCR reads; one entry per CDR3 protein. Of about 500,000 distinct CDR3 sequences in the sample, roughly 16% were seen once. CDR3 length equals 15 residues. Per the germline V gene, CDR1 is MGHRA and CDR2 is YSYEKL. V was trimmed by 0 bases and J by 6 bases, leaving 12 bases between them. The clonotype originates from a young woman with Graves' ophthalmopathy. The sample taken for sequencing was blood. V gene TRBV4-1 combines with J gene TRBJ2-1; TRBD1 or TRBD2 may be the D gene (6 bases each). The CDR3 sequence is CASSQDRGLPNEQFF. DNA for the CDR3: TGCGCCAGCAGCCAAGACAGGGGACTTCCCAATGAGCAGTTCTTC.